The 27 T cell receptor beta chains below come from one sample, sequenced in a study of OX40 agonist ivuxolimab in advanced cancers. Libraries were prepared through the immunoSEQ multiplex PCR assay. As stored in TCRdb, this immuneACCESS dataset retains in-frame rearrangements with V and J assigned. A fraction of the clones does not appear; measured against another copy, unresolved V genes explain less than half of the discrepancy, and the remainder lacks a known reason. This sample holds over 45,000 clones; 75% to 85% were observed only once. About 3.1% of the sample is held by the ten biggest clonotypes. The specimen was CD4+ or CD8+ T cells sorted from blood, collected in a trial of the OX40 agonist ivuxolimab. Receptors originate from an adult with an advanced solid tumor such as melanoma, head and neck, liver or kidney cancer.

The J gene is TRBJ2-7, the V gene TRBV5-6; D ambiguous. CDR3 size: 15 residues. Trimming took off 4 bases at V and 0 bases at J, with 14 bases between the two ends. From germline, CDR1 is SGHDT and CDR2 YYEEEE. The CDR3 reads CASSQDKSISYEQYF. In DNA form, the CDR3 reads TGTGCCAGCAGCCAAGATAAGAGCATCTCCTACGAGCAGTACTTC. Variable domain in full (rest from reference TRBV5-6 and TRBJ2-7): DAGVTQSPTHLIKTRGQQVTLRCSPKSGHDTVSWYQQALGQGPQFIFQYYEEEERQRGNFPDRFSGHQFPNYSSELNVNALLLGDSALYLCASSQDKSISYEQYFGPGTRLTVT.

The CDR3 is CASSQDYGGSNGGELFF. In nucleotides, the CDR3 is TGCGCCAGCAGCCAAGATTATGGAGGGAGTAACGGCGGGGAGCTGTTTTTT. This rearrangement joins TRBV4-1 to TRBJ2-2, with D maybe TRBD2 (6 bases). Trimming removed 0 bases from V and 7 bases from J, with 18 bases in between. Per germline, CDR1 MGHRA and CDR2 YSYEKL. The CDR3 sequence is 17 residues long.

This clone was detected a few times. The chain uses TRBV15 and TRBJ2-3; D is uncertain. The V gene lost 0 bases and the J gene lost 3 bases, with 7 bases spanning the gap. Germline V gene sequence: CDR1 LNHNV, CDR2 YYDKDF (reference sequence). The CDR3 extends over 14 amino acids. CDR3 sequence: CATSRDFGTDTQYF. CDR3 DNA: TGTGCCACCAGCAGAGATTTTGGGACAGATACGCAGTATTTT.

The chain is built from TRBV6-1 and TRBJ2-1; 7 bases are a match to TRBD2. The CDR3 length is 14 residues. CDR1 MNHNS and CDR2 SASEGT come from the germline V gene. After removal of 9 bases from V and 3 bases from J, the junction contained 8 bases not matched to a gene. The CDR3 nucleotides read TGTGCCAGTGCCCGGGACTATAACTACAATGAGCAGTTCTTC. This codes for CASARDYNYNEQFF.

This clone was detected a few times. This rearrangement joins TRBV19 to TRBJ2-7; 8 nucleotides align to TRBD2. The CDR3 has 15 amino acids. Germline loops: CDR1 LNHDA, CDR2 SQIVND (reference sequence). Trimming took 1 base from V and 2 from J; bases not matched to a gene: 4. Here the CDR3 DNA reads TGTGCCAGTAGTATAGTAAGCGGGAGTCCCTACGAGCAGTACTTC. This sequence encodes CASSIVSGSPYEQYF.

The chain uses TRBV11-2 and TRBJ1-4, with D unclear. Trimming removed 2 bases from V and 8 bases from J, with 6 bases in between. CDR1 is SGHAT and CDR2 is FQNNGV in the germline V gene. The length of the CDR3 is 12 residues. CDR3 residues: CASSLNTEKLFF. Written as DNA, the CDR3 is TGTGCCAGCAGCTTAAATACCGAAAAACTGTTTTTT.

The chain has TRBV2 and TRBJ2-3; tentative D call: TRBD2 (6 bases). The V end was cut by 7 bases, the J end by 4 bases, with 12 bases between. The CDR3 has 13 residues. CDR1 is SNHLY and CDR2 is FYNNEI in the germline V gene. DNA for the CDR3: TGTGCCAGCAACGGGGAGGAGGCAGATACGCAGTATTTT. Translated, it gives CASNGEEADTQYF.

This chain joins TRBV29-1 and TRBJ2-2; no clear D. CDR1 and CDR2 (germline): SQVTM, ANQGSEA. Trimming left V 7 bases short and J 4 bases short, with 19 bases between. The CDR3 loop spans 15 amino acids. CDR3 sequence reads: CSARGESRFTGELFF. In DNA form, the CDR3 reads TGCAGCGCCCGCGGTGAGTCTCGGTTCACCGGGGAGCTGTTTTTT.

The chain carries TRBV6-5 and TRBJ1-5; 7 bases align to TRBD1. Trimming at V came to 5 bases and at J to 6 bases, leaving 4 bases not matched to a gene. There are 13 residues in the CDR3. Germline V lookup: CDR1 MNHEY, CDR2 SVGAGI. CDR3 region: CASSGTGVQPQHF. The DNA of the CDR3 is TGTGCCAGCAGTGGAACAGGGGTTCAGCCCCAGCATTTT.

The DNA for the CDR3 is TGTGCCAGCAGTTTAGCCAGGGGACCCACCTACGAGCAGTACTTC. Its translation is CASSLARGPTYEQYF. V is TRBV28 and J is TRBJ2-7; the D gene is possibly TRBD1 (6 bases). The CDR3 loop spans 15 amino acids. V lost 2 bases, J lost 2 bases, and 13 bases lay in between. CDR1 is MDHEN, CDR2 SYDVKM, per germline.

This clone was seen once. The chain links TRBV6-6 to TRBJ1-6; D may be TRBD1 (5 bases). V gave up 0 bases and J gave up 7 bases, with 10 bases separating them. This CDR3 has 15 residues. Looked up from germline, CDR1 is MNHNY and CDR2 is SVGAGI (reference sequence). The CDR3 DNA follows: TGTGCCAGCAGTTACTCAGGGACGGTCAATTCACCCCTCCACTTT. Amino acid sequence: CASSYSGTVNSPLHF.

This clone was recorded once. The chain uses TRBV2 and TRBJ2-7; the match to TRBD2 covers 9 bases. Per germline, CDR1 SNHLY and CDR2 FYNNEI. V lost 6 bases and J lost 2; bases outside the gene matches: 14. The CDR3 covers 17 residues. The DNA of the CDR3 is TGTGCCAGCAGGCCTTGGGCTAGCGGGAAAAACGCCTACGAGCAGTACTTC. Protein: CASRPWASGKNAYEQYF.

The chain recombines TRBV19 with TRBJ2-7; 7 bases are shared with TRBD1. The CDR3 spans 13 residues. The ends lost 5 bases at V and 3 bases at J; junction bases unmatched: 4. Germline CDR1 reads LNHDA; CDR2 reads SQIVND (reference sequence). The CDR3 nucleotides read TGTGCCAGTAGTTCCCCAGGGGGCTACGAGCAGTACTTC. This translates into CASSSPGGYEQYF.

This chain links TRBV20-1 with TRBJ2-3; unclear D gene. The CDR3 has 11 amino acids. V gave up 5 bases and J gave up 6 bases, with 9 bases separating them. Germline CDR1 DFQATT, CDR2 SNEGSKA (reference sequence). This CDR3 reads CSAGSPDTQYF. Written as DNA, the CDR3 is TGCAGTGCTGGCTCACCGGATACGCAGTATTTT.

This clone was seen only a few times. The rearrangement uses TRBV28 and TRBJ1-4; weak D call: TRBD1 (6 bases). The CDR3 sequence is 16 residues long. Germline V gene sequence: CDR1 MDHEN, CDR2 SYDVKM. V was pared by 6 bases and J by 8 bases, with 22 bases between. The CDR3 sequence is CASRPGGAQGGEKLFF. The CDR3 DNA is TGTGCCAGCAGACCGGGCGGGGCACAGGGAGGGGAAAAACTGTTTTTT.

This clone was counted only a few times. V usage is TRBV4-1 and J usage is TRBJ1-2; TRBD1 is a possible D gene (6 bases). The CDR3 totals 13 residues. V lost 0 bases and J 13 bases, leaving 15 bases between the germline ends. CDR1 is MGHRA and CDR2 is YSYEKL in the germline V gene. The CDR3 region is CASSQEAGDPITF. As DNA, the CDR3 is TGCGCCAGCAGCCAAGAGGCAGGGGACCCGATCACCTTC.

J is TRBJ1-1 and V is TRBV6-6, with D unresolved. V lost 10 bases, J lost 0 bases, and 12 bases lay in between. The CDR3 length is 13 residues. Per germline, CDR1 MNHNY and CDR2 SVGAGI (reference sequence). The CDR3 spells CAIHRKMNTEAFF. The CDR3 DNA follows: TGTGCCATCCACCGTAAGATGAACACTGAAGCTTTCTTT.

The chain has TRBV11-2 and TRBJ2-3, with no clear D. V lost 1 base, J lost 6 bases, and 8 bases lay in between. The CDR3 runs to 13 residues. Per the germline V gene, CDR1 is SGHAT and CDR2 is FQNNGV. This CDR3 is CASSLGRMDTQYF. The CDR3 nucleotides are TGTGCCAGCAGCTTAGGGCGGATGGATACGCAGTATTTT.

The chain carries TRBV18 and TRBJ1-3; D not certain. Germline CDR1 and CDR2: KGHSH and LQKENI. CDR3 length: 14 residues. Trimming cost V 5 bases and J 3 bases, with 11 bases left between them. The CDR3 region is CASSADAIGNTIYF. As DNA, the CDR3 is TGTGCCAGCTCAGCCGACGCTATTGGAAACACCATATATTTT. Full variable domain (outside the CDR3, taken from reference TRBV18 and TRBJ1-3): NAGVMQNPRHLVRRRGQEARLRCSPMKGHSHVYWYRQLPEEGLKFMVYLQKENIIDESGMPKERFSAEFPKEGPSILRIQQVVRGDSAAYFCASSADAIGNTIYFGEGSWLTVV.

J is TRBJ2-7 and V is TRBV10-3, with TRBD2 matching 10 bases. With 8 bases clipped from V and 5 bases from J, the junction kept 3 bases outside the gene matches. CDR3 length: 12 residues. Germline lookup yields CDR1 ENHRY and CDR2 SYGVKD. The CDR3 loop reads CAIQREGDEQYF. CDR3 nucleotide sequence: TGTGCCATCCAGCGGGAGGGCGACGAGCAGTACTTC.

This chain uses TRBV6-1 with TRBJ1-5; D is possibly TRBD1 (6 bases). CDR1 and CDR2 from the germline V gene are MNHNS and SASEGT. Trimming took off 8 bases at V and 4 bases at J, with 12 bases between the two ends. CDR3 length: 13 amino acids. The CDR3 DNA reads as TGTGCCAGCGTGTGGGGGGCAAATCAGCCCCAGCATTTT. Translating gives CASVWGANQPQHF.

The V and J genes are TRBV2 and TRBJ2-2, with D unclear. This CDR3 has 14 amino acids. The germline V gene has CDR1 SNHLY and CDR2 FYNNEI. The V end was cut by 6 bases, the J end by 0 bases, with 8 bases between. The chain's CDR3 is CASRGYANTGELFF. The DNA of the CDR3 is TGTGCCAGCAGGGGGTACGCGAACACCGGGGAGCTGTTTTTT.

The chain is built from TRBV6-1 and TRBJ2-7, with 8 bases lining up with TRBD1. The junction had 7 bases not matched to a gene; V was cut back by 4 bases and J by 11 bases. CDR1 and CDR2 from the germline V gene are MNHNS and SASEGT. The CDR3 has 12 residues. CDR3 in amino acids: CASSGDRRGEYF. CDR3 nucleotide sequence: TGTGCCAGCAGTGGGGACAGGAGGGGGGAGTACTTC.

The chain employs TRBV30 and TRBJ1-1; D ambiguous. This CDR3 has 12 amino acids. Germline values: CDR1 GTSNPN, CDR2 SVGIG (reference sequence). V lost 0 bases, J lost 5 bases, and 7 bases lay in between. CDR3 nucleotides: TGTGCCTGGAGTGTTAGGGTTACTGAAGCTTTCTTT. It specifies CAWSVRVTEAFF.

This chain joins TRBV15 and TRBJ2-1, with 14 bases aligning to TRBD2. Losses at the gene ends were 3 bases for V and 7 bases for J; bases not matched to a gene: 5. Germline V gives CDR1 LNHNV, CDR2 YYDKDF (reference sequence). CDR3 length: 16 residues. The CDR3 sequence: CATSRGLAGVENEQFF. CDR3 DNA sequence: TGTGCCACCAGCAGGGGACTAGCGGGAGTAGAAAATGAGCAGTTCTTC.

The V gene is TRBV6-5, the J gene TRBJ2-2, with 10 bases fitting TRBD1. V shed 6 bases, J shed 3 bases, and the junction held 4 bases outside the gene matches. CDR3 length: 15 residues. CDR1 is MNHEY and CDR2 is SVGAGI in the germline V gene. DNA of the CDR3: TGTGCCAGCAGAACCGGGACAGGGGACACCGGGGAGCTGTTTTTT. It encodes CASRTGTGDTGELFF.

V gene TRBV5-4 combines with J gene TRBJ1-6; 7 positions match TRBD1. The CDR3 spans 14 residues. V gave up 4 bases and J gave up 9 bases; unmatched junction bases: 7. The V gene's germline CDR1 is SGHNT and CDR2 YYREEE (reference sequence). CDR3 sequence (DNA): TGTGCCAGCAGCGCCGGGACAGTTGGTTCACCCCTCCACTTT. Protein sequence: CASSAGTVGSPLHF.